These T cell receptor beta chains were read from a single sample in a study of T cell responses to AZD1222 COVID-19 vaccine. This table comes from immunoSEQ multiplex PCR, and its TCRdb copy is limited to in-frame clones, with some not included. The data hold fewer than 130,000 clones, with about 95% observed a single time. The specimen was peripheral blood, collected 28 days after the second AZD1222 dose. These TCRs come from an adult who received the AZD1222 COVID-19 vaccine. Each CDR3 is given with its conserved first and last residue.

TRBV6-5	TRBJ1-2	13	CASSYGQNYGYTF
TRBV6-5	TRBJ1-2	15	CASIPGGGGSGGYTF
TRBV27	TRBJ2-7	13	CASSLYDSYEQYF
TRBV29-1	TRBJ1-1	11	CSVNRATEAFF
TRBV30	TRBJ1-6	13	CARGQSINSPLHF
TRBV5-1	TRBJ1-2	13	CASREGTAYGYTF
TRBV2	TRBJ2-2	12	CASWKGTGELFF
TRBV29-1	TRBJ2-7	12	CSVSFSPYEQYF
TRBV5-1	TRBJ1-5	17	CASSLDPFGQNNQPQHF
TRBV5-4	TRBJ2-1	14	CASSSTVQRDEQFF
TRBV11-3	TRBJ2-5	17	CASSPGASGGPGETQYF
TRBV19	TRBJ2-5	13	CASSQGYQETQYF
TRBV7-9	TRBJ1-1	13	CASSLGMGTEAFF
TRBV5-1	TRBJ1-4	16	CASSSGQGKFNEKLFF
TRBV6-4	TRBJ1-2	12	CARKIRNYGYTF
TRBV29-1	TRBJ1-5	13	CSVGTGGTQPQHF
TRBV2	TRBJ2-7	14	CASSGGLLIYEQYF
TRBV12-3/TRBV12-4	TRBJ1-2	13	CASSLIGSYGYTF
TRBV18	TRBJ2-5	14	CASSLVTGQETQYF
TRBV4-1	TRBJ1-2	16	CASSQEIRGNNYGYTF
TRBV5-1	TRBJ2-3	17	CASSLFPGGGSTDTQYF
TRBV10-3	TRBJ1-1	12	CAISESGFEAFF
TRBV4-1	TRBJ1-2	16	CASSPLRGPLKYGYTF
TRBV5-4	TRBJ2-3	16	CASSSVRHEVTDTQYF
TRBV16	TRBJ1-1	14	CASSRWGLNTEAFF